This T cell receptor beta chain comes out of a study of cytotoxic CD8 clonotypes in ibrutinib-treated CLL. Whole-study context: Investigators reported 25 or so partial and 2 complete responses; after median roughly 70 months, around 15 patients remained remitted and about 12 progressed. Following a median about eleven months of treatment, with a range of 6 to 36, response samples were taken. Whole-study results and caveats: Higher clonality was seen at ibrutinib response and a return toward baseline at progression.

Depth targeted 1 in 200,000 to 1 in 1 million T cells, averaging 10x coverage per clonotype. Method: immunoSEQ multiplex PCR; TCRdb's copy keeps in-frame clones and lacks some. The table lists 150,000 to 200,000 clones, about 88% of them singletons. The germline V gene encodes CDR1 SEHNR and CDR2 FQNEAQ (reference sequence). CDR3 length equals 14 residues. Trimming removed 0 bases at V and 6 bases at J, with 12 bases between. A word on this clone: Its specificity is unknown.

Sequenced material: PBMCs, taken at disease progression, from a patient treated with ibrutinib. V is TRBV7-9 and J is TRBJ2-7, with TRBD1 as a possible D gene (5 bases). The source is a human donor with chronic lymphocytic leukemia. The CDR3 sequence: CASSLASGLGEQYF. The CDR3 DNA reads as TGTGCCAGCAGCTTAGCATCAGGGTTGGGCGAGCAGTACTTC.